One sample yielded the 21 T cell receptor beta chains listed below, sequenced in a study of response to subunit inactivated influenza vaccine. TCRdb itself ran the RT-PCR reads through MiXCR, one entry per CDR3 protein. The sample holds 560,000 or so distinct CDR3 sequences, about 7.6% seen once. Sample: PBMCs from blood, taken less than 30 months after vaccination. The receptors here all came from a man between 50 and 75 years old who received an inactivated influenza vaccine.

This clonotype was counted many times. This sequence joins TRBV5-4 and TRBJ2-3, with a tentative D call TRBD2 (6 bases). Germline V gene data show CDR1 as SGHNT and CDR2 as YYREEE (reference sequence). The CDR3 contains 16 residues. V lost 5 bases and J lost 0, with 16 bases in between. Here the CDR3 DNA reads TGTGCCAGCAGTAACGAAGGGACTTCTAGCACAGATACGCAGTATTTT. Translation: CASSNEGTSSTDTQYF. Variable domain in full (rest from reference TRBV5-4 and TRBJ2-3): ETGVTQSPTHLIKTRGQQVTLRCSSQSGHNTVSWYQQALGQGPQFIFQYYREEENGRGNFPPRFSGLQFPNYSSELNVNALELDDSALYLCASSNEGTSSTDTQYFGPGTRLTVL.

This clonotype was detected only a few times. The gene calls are TRBV5-6 and TRBJ1-5, with D possibly TRBD1 on 5 matching bases. Germline V lookup: CDR1 SGHDT, CDR2 YYEEEE. Trimming removed 1 base from V and 9 bases from J, with 14 bases in between. The CDR3 length is 14 residues. CDR3: CASSLMTANGPQHF. CDR3 bases: TGTGCCAGCAGCTTGATGACAGCAAATGGGCCCCAGCATTTT.

The chain joins TRBV10-3 to TRBJ2-7; D is possibly TRBD2 (5 bases). Trimming took off 7 bases at V and 4 bases at J, with 14 bases between the two ends. Germline values: CDR1 ENHRY, CDR2 SYGVKD. This CDR3 spans 13 amino acids. CDR3 coding DNA: TGTGCCATCACCCCGGGTTTAGCGTACGAGCAGTACTTC. This encodes CAITPGLAYEQYF.

In this sample, this clonotype turned up many times. The chain couples TRBV4-3 to TRBJ1-5, with no clear D. This CDR3 is built from 13 residues. V was cut by 1 base and J by 6 bases, with 7 bases left in between. Looked up from germline, CDR1 is LGHNA and CDR2 is YSLEER. The CDR3 nucleotides read TGCGCCAGCAGCCAAGGGGAAGGTCAGCCCCAGCATTTT. Its translation is CASSQGEGQPQHF.

The rearrangement uses TRBV4-3 and TRBJ1-6; 8 nucleotides agree with TRBD1. With V trimmed by 1 base and J by 8 bases, 4 bases remained unmatched. CDR1 and CDR2 (germline): LGHNA, YSLEER. The CDR3 consists of 15 residues. Here the CDR3 DNA reads TGCGCCAGCAGCCAAGTTGACAGGGGTTATTCACCCCTCCACTTT. Its translation: CASSQVDRGYSPLHF.

This clonotype was seen many times. The V gene is TRBV11-2, the J gene TRBJ2-1; D not resolved. CDR3 length: 13 amino acids. From germline, CDR1 is SGHAT and CDR2 FQNNGV. V gave up 1 base and J gave up 5 bases, with 6 bases separating them. The CDR3 sequence: CASSLALNNEQFF. For the CDR3, the DNA is TGTGCCAGCAGCTTAGCGCTAAACAATGAGCAGTTCTTC.

This clonotype was counted only a few times. The chain has TRBV7-9 and TRBJ1-6; D unclear. There are 16 residues in the CDR3. Germline loops: CDR1 SEHNR, CDR2 FQNEAQ (reference sequence). V was trimmed by 5 bases and J by 0 bases, leaving 11 bases between them. The CDR3 protein is CASSLGPISYNSPLHF. CDR3 bases: TGTGCCAGCAGCCTCGGACCAATCTCCTATAATTCACCCCTCCACTTT.

This clonotype has just a few counts. This chain joins TRBV6-6 and TRBJ2-1, with TRBD1 identical over 7 bases. Trimming removed 7 bases from V and 12 bases from J; junction bases left unmatched: 6. Germline CDR1 MNHNY, CDR2 SVGAGI (reference sequence). The CDR3 totals 11 residues. The CDR3 region has the DNA TGTGCCAGCATAGGACAGGTCGGGCAGTTCTTC. As protein: CASIGQVGQFF.

The J gene is TRBJ1-2, the V gene TRBV4-2; no definite D call. Germline assignment: CDR1 LGHNA and CDR2 YNFKEQ. Trimming cost V 0 bases and J 3 bases, with 5 bases left between them. This CDR3 is 13 amino acids long. The DNA for the CDR3 is TGTGCCAGCAGCCAAGACATGGACTATGGCTACACCTTC. This codes for CASSQDMDYGYTF.

This chain links TRBV3-1 with TRBJ2-4; 14 positions match TRBD2. Germline CDR1 reads LGHDT; CDR2 reads YNNKEL (reference sequence). The J segment lost 5 bases and the V segment lost 1 base, leaving 7 bases of the junction unmatched. The CDR3 is 18 residues long. The CDR3 protein is CASSQALTSGRGENIQYF. CDR3 nucleotides: TGTGCCAGCAGCCAAGCCCTGACTAGCGGGAGGGGGGAAAACATTCAGTACTTC.

This clonotype has a handful of counts. The rearrangement links TRBV15 to TRBJ2-5; 9 bases map to TRBD1. CDR1 is LNHNV and CDR2 is YYDKDF in the germline V gene (reference sequence). The CDR3 covers 17 residues. Trimming at V came to 5 bases and at J to 5 bases, leaving 15 bases not matched to a gene. The CDR3 region has the DNA TGTGCCACCAGCGGGGGCCTTACAGGGGGCCAAGCGGAGACCCAGTACTTC. Its translation is CATSGGLTGGQAETQYF.

V and J are TRBV27 and TRBJ2-7; TRBD1 is a possible D gene (5 bases). Germline V gene data show CDR1 as MNHEY and CDR2 as SMNVEV (reference sequence). The CDR3 runs to 18 residues. V was clipped by 5 bases and J by 0 bases, with 23 bases between them. CDR3 nucleotides: TGTGCCAGCAGTCTTCAGGGATCGGAAGCTTATAACTCCTACGAGCAGTACTTC. Protein product: CASSLQGSEAYNSYEQYF.

In its sample, this clonotype was seen a few times. V usage is TRBV7-2 and J usage is TRBJ2-5; 13 nucleotides agree with TRBD2. The germline V gene has CDR1 SGHTA and CDR2 FQGNSA. V shed 4 bases, J shed 2 bases, and the junction held 1 base outside the gene matches. The CDR3 is 15 amino acids. The CDR3 reads CASSSLAGGQETQYF. CDR3 sequence (DNA): TGTGCCAGCAGCTCACTAGCGGGAGGGCAAGAGACCCAGTACTTC.

The chain recombines TRBV18 with TRBJ2-2; possible D gene TRBD2, 6 bases. V lost 3 bases and J 6 bases, leaving 8 bases between the germline ends. Germline CDR1 is KGHSH and CDR2 is LQKENI. CDR3 length: 13 residues. The DNA of the CDR3 is TGTGCCAGCTCACCGCGGGACGCCGGGGAGCTGTTTTTT. As protein: CASSPRDAGELFF. The full variable domain, rest sourced from reference TRBV18 and TRBJ2-2, is NAGVMQNPRHLVRRRGQEARLRCSPMKGHSHVYWYRQLPEEGLKFMVYLQKENIIDESGMPKERFSAEFPKEGPSILRIQQVVRGDSAAYFCASSPRDAGELFFGEGSRLTVL.

This clonotype was seen ten or more times. This chain links TRBV20-1 with TRBJ2-3; 7 bases are shared with TRBD2. This CDR3 comprises 15 residues. V lost 0 bases, J lost 2 bases, and 5 bases stayed unmatched. Germline V CDR1 and CDR2: DFQATT, SNEGSKA (reference sequence). CDR3 sequence: CSARDRSGNTDTQYF. In DNA form, the CDR3 reads TGCAGTGCTAGAGATAGGAGCGGGAACACAGATACGCAGTATTTT.

This clonotype was observed at least ten times. The genes are TRBV4-3 and TRBJ2-6; maybe TRBD1 (5 bases). The CDR3 sequence is 17 residues long. CDR1 is LGHNA, CDR2 YSLEER, per germline. The germline V and J ends were trimmed by 0 bases and 0 bases, with 9 bases remaining between them. CDR3 DNA: TGCGCCAGCAGCCAAGAAGGACACACCTCTGGGGCCAACGTCCTGACTTTC. Protein sequence: CASSQEGHTSGANVLTF.

This clonotype has only a few counts. The genes are TRBV5-1 and TRBJ2-3; TRBD1 might be the D (6 bases). CDR3 length equals 14 residues. Per germline, CDR1 SGHRS and CDR2 YFSETQ. V shed 3 bases and J shed 2 bases, with 10 bases lying between them. The CDR3 DNA is TGCGCCAGCAGCTCAGGACAGAACACAGATACGCAGTATTTT. Its translation is CASSSGQNTDTQYF.

The chain is built from TRBV20-1 and TRBJ2-7, with TRBD2 identical over 13 bases. Germline V CDR1 and CDR2: DFQATT, SNEGSKA (reference sequence). V lost 4 bases, J lost 0 bases, and 9 bases stayed unmatched. CDR3 length equals 17 residues. This CDR3 reads CSAIPGLAGKSSYEQYF. CDR3 sequence (DNA): TGCAGTGCTATACCGGGACTAGCGGGAAAAAGCTCCTACGAGCAGTACTTC.

This CDR3 reads CASSKGQAGGYGYTF. CDR3 DNA sequence: TGTGCCAGCAGCAAAGGGCAGGCCGGCGGGTATGGCTACACCTTC. The chain is built from TRBV7-2 and TRBJ1-2, with D unresolved. Per the germline V gene, CDR1 is SGHTA and CDR2 is FQGNSA. This CDR3 comprises 15 residues. The V and J ends lost 5 bases and 5 bases respectively, with 18 bases between them. The variable domain in full, completed from reference TRBV7-2 and TRBJ1-2, reads GAGVSQSPSNKVTEKGKDVELRCDPISGHTALYWYRQSLGQGLEFLIYFQGNSAPDKSGLPSDRFSAERTGGSVSTLTIQRTQQEDSAVYLCASSKGQAGGYGYTFGSGTRLTVV.

This clonotype was observed a handful of times. The rearrangement joins TRBV7-2 to TRBJ1-2, with D maybe TRBD1 (6 bases). Germline CDR1 is SGHTA and CDR2 is FQGNSA. V shed 1 base and J shed 3 bases, with 15 bases lying between them. The CDR3 totals 16 residues. The CDR3 loop reads CASSLDPGAAYYGYTF. As DNA, the CDR3 is TGTGCCAGCAGCTTAGATCCGGGGGCCGCTTACTATGGCTACACCTTC.

This clonotype was seen repeatedly, ten times or more. The V gene is TRBV20-1, the J gene TRBJ2-5; possible D gene TRBD2, 6 bases. The V end lost 5 bases, the J end lost 1 base, and 17 bases lay between the germline ends. CDR1 is DFQATT, CDR2 SNEGSKA, per germline (reference sequence). The CDR3 has 15 amino acids. CDR3 residues: CSALASVESQETQYF. CDR3 sequence (DNA): TGCAGTGCTCTCGCTAGCGTAGAGTCCCAAGAGACCCAGTACTTC.